Below are 28 T cell receptor beta chains sequenced from a single sample in a study of T cell changes during pregnancy in multiple sclerosis. The assay was immunoSEQ multiplex PCR, and TCRdb's table has in-frame clones only and misses some. Of tens of thousands of clones detected, around 94% appear once; the ten largest clones hold 0.65% to 0.95%. The material was peripheral blood, obtained in the third trimester of pregnancy. The receptors stem from a female donor with multiple sclerosis, enrolled in a pregnancy study.

The rearrangement links TRBV28 to TRBJ2-2, with D unclear. V was shortened by 4 bases and J by 3 bases, with 9 bases between the two germline ends. Germline lookup yields CDR1 MDHEN and CDR2 SYDVKM. The CDR3 has 14 residues. The CDR3 loop reads CASSSRSYTGELFF. DNA of the CDR3: TGTGCCAGCAGTTCTCGGTCCTACACCGGGGAGCTGTTTTTT.

The chain uses TRBV7-9 and TRBJ1-5; 7 nucleotides line up with TRBD1. The V gene end was trimmed by 5 bases and the J gene end by 2 bases; junction bases not matched to a gene: 3. The CDR3 covers 14 residues. Per germline, CDR1 SEHNR and CDR2 FQNEAQ (reference sequence). CDR3 sequence (DNA): TGTGCCAGCAGCCCCGGGACAGGCAATCAGCCCCAGCATTTT. Protein sequence: CASSPGTGNQPQHF.

The rearrangement uses TRBV5-1 and TRBJ2-7; the D gene is possibly TRBD1 (5 bases). The CDR3 covers 15 residues. Germline values: CDR1 SGHRS, CDR2 YFSETQ. Trimming removed 2 bases from V and 7 bases from J, with 19 bases in between. The CDR3 DNA reads TGCGCCAGCAGCTTAACAGGAGAACATCCTACGGAGCAGTACTTC. Amino acid sequence: CASSLTGEHPTEQYF.

V and J are TRBV5-1 and TRBJ2-1, with D tentatively TRBD1 (6 bases). Germline assignment: CDR1 SGHRS and CDR2 YFSETQ. This CDR3 has 15 residues. V gave up 7 bases and J gave up 2 bases, with 16 bases separating them. The CDR3: CASSPAGATYNEQFF. CDR3 nucleotides: TGCGCCAGCTCCCCGGCAGGGGCGACCTACAATGAGCAGTTCTTC.

This clone was seen a single time. The chain recombines TRBV4-2 with TRBJ1-3, with unresolved D. Trimming took 1 base from V and 4 from J, leaving 5 bases between them. The CDR3 runs 13 residues. The V gene's germline CDR1 is LGHNA and CDR2 YNFKEQ. In DNA, the CDR3 is TGTGCCAGCAGCCAAGGAGGCGGAAACACCATATATTTT. Its translation is CASSQGGGNTIYF.

This sequence joins TRBV7-2 and TRBJ1-1, with D maybe TRBD1 (5 bases). The V and J ends lost 1 base and 7 bases respectively, with 10 bases between them. The CDR3 runs 13 residues. Germline lookup yields CDR1 SGHTA and CDR2 FQGNSA. The chain's CDR3 is CASSLGGRGEAFF. DNA for the CDR3: TGTGCCAGCAGCTTAGGCGGAAGGGGTGAAGCTTTCTTT. The entire variable domain, with the rest obtained from reference TRBV7-2 and TRBJ1-1, is as follows: GAGVSQSPSNKVTEKGKDVELRCDPISGHTALYWYRQSLGQGLEFLIYFQGNSAPDKSGLPSDRFSAERTGGSVSTLTIQRTQQEDSAVYLCASSLGGRGEAFFGQGTRLTVV.

V usage is TRBV5-5 and J usage is TRBJ2-7; 9 bases are shared with TRBD1. The germline gives CDR1 SGHKS, CDR2 YYEKEE (reference sequence). Trimming at V came to 6 bases and at J to 2 bases, leaving 12 bases not matched to a gene. The CDR3 contains 16 residues. The chain's CDR3 is CASTFDWGQGPYEQYF. The DNA for the CDR3 is TGTGCCAGCACCTTTGACTGGGGACAGGGTCCCTACGAGCAGTACTTC.

The chain joins TRBV10-3 to TRBJ1-1, with D unresolved. There are 11 residues in the CDR3. The germline V and J ends were trimmed by 8 bases and 7 bases, with 11 bases remaining between them. Germline-derived CDR1 and CDR2 are ENHRY and SYGVKD. In DNA form, the CDR3 reads TGTGCCATCGGCTTTGGAGGTGAAGCTTTCTTT. Translated: CAIGFGGEAFF.

This chain links TRBV2 with TRBJ1-2; D may be TRBD1 (5 bases). Germline assignment: CDR1 SNHLY and CDR2 FYNNEI. With 6 bases removed from V and 4 bases from J, the gap between germline ends came to 12 bases. The CDR3 is made up of 13 amino acids. The CDR3 DNA reads TGTGCCAGCAGGGGGGGACGGGGCTATGGCTACACCTTC. This translates into CASRGGRGYGYTF.

The chain combines TRBV6-1 with TRBJ2-3; 7 bases map to TRBD1. The CDR3 is 15 amino acids. V lost 6 bases and J lost 2; bases outside the gene matches: 8. Germline V gives CDR1 MNHNS, CDR2 SASEGT. This CDR3 reads CASSLEGTATDTQYF. CDR3 nucleotides: TGTGCCAGCAGCCTAGAGGGGACAGCCACAGATACGCAGTATTTT.

The chain uses TRBV6-1 and TRBJ2-3, with 11 bases matching TRBD2. The CDR3 is made up of 15 amino acids. Germline CDR1 MNHNS, CDR2 SASEGT. J was trimmed by 3 bases and V by 5 bases; bases with no gene match: 4. The CDR3 DNA sequence: TGTGCCAGCAGTCCGCTAGCGGGAGGAACAGATACGCAGTATTTT. Translation: CASSPLAGGTDTQYF.

The V and J genes are TRBV9 and TRBJ2-3; TRBD1 agrees at 7 bases. There are 16 residues in the CDR3. V gave up 2 bases and J gave up 4 bases; unmatched junction bases: 10. CDR1 and CDR2 (germline): SGDLS, YYNGEE. CDR3 in DNA: TGTGCCAGCAGCGTTCGAACCGGACAGGCCGCAGATACGCAGTATTTT. Translated: CASSVRTGQAADTQYF.

V and J are TRBV7-2 and TRBJ2-7, with D possibly matching TRBD2 (6 bases). The CDR3 sequence is 13 residues long. Germline CDR1 and CDR2: SGHTA and FQGNSA. V gave up 5 bases and J gave up 4 bases, with 12 bases separating them. The CDR3 nucleotides are TGTGCCAGCAGCCGGGACTGGAAATACGAGCAGTACTTC. This gives the protein CASSRDWKYEQYF.

The chain uses TRBV9 and TRBJ2-2, with a tentative D call TRBD1 (5 bases). Germline-derived CDR1 and CDR2 are SGDLS and YYNGEE. V was clipped by 4 bases and J by 0 bases, with 16 bases between them. There are 17 residues in the CDR3. CDR3 sequence (DNA): TGTGCCAGCAGCCCGGACGGTCGACAGACGAACACCGGGGAGCTGTTTTTT. Its translation: CASSPDGRQTNTGELFF.

V and J are TRBV11-1 and TRBJ1-1, with 10 bases matching TRBD1. The V gene's germline CDR1 is SGHAT and CDR2 FQDESV (reference sequence). The V and J ends lost 2 bases and 3 bases, in that order; junction bases with no gene match: 3. This CDR3 region has 15 residues. The CDR3 region has the DNA TGTGCCAGCAGCTTACCGACAGGGGGCCACACTGAAGCTTTCTTT. This codes for CASSLPTGGHTEAFF.

This rearrangement joins TRBV9 to TRBJ2-3, with 8 nucleotides matching TRBD1. CDR1 is SGDLS, CDR2 YYNGEE, per germline. The CDR3 covers 15 residues. The trim removed 6 bases at V and 2 bases at J, leaving 8 bases unmatched. CDR3 amino acids: CASTWGQVVTDTQYF. In nucleotides, the CDR3 is TGTGCCAGCACCTGGGGACAGGTCGTCACAGATACGCAGTATTTT.

V gene TRBV7-9 combines with J gene TRBJ2-7, with a tentative D call TRBD2 (6 bases). The germline V gene encodes CDR1 SEHNR and CDR2 FQNEAQ (reference sequence). Trimming removed 0 bases at V and 2 bases at J, with 11 bases between. The CDR3 is 15 residues long. The CDR3 region is CASSLAPLAPYEQYF. In nucleotides, the CDR3 is TGTGCCAGCAGCTTAGCGCCACTAGCCCCCTACGAGCAGTACTTC. The full variable domain, completed using reference TRBV7-9 and TRBJ2-7, is DTGVSQNPRHKITKRGQNVTFRCDPISEHNRLYWYRQTLGQGPEFLTYFQNEAQLEKSRLLSDRFSAERPKGSFSTLEIQRTEQGDSAMYLCASSLAPLAPYEQYFGPGTRLTVT.

This chain uses TRBV6-1 with TRBJ1-4; no reliable D call. The CDR3 is 13 residues long. Germline CDR1 MNHNS, CDR2 SASEGT. Between the trimmed V and J ends, which lost 7 bases and 3 bases, there was a span of 9 bases. The CDR3, as DNA: TGTGCCAGCAAGGCTGACTCTAATGAAAAACTGTTTTTT. It yields the protein CASKADSNEKLFF.

V gene TRBV7-5 combines with J gene TRBJ2-3; TRBD2 is taken as the D call from the table, unchecked against the DNA. TRBV7-5 is labeled a pseudogene. This CDR3 comprises 14 residues. Here the CDR3 DNA reads TGTGTCAGAAGCTTACCGCGCCGTTCCGGTACGCAGTATTTT. Translating gives CVRSLPRRSGTQYF.

This sequence joins TRBV5-4 and TRBJ1-2, with D uncertain. The V and J ends lost 0 bases and 5 bases respectively, with 5 bases between them. The CDR3 is 12 amino acids. Germline CDR1 reads SGHNT; CDR2 reads YYREEE (reference sequence). The CDR3 DNA reads as TGTGCCAGCAGCTTGGGAGGGTATGGCTACACCTTC. It encodes CASSLGGYGYTF.

This clone was counted a few times. This chain connects TRBV19 to TRBJ1-5; 8 bases map to TRBD1. Germline CDR1 and CDR2: LNHDA and SQIVND (reference sequence). The V and J ends lost 10 bases and 3 bases, in that order; junction bases with no gene match: 5. The CDR3 extends over 13 amino acids. The CDR3: CATGTGFNQPQHF. CDR3 DNA sequence: TGTGCCACCGGGACAGGCTTCAATCAGCCCCAGCATTTT. The variable domain in full, with the rest retrieved from reference TRBV19 and TRBJ1-5, is DGGITQSPKYLFRKEGQNVTLSCEQNLNHDAMYWYRQDPGQGLRLIYYSQIVNDFQKGDIAEGYSVSREKKESFPLTVTSAQKNPTAFYLCATGTGFNQPQHFGDGTRLSIL.

The chain uses TRBV19 and TRBJ2-3; D is possibly TRBD2 (6 bases). The CDR3 runs to 15 residues. With 5 bases removed from V and 0 bases from J, the gap between germline ends came to 12 bases. Per the germline V gene, CDR1 is LNHDA and CDR2 is SQIVND (reference sequence). CDR3 loop: CASSREIISTDTQYF. CDR3 DNA sequence: TGTGCCAGTAGTCGGGAGATTATTAGCACAGATACGCAGTATTTT. Looking up the rest from reference TRBV19 and TRBJ2-3 gives the full variable domain: DGGITQSPKYLFRKEGQNVTLSCEQNLNHDAMYWYRQDPGQGLRLIYYSQIVNDFQKGDIAEGYSVSREKKESFPLTVTSAQKNPTAFYLCASSREIISTDTQYFGPGTRLTVL.

The gene calls are TRBV6-5 and TRBJ1-4; D uncertain. The CDR3 covers 16 residues. V gave up 0 bases and J gave up 0 bases, with 8 bases separating them. Germline lookup yields CDR1 MNHEY and CDR2 SVGAGI. The CDR3: CASSYSLRSTNEKLFF. DNA for the CDR3: TGTGCCAGCAGTTACTCGTTACGGTCAACTAATGAAAAACTGTTTTTT.

J is TRBJ2-7 and V is TRBV6-1, with TRBD1 matching 9 bases. Germline V lookup: CDR1 MNHNS, CDR2 SASEGT. The V gene end was trimmed by 2 bases and the J gene end by 3 bases; junction bases not matched to a gene: 5. The CDR3 has 15 amino acids. The CDR3 spells CASSEPGTGSYEQYF. The CDR3 DNA follows: TGTGCCAGCAGTGAACCCGGGACAGGGAGCTACGAGCAGTACTTC.

The CDR3: CAISEGNSFQETQYF. The DNA for the CDR3 is TGTGCCATCAGTGAGGGAAATAGCTTCCAAGAGACCCAGTACTTC. This chain joins TRBV10-3 and TRBJ2-5; D is unclear. Germline CDR1 and CDR2: ENHRY and SYGVKD. The CDR3 is made up of 15 amino acids. V was cut by 2 bases and J by 1 base, with 11 bases left in between.

The V call is TRBV5-1, the J call TRBJ1-2; 7 bases map to TRBD1. Trimming cost V 2 bases and J 3 bases; bases outside gene matches: 19. Germline V gene data show CDR1 as SGHRS and CDR2 as YFSETQ. This CDR3 is built from 19 residues. The CDR3 is CASSLLLGEQGSGDYGYTF. The CDR3 region has the DNA TGCGCCAGCAGCTTATTATTAGGAGAACAGGGGTCAGGAGACTATGGCTACACCTTC.

The V gene is TRBV11-1, the J gene TRBJ2-7, with D unresolved. Per germline, CDR1 SGHAT and CDR2 FQDESV (reference sequence). This CDR3 has 15 amino acids. V was clipped by 4 bases and J by 2 bases, with 15 bases between them. The CDR3 sequence is CASSSGRVQTYEQYF. The CDR3 nucleotides read TGTGCCAGCAGCTCCGGCCGGGTGCAGACCTACGAGCAGTACTTC.

V usage is TRBV5-8 and J usage is TRBJ2-3; D gene uncertain. The CDR3 extends over 17 amino acids. The germline V gene encodes CDR1 SGHTS and CDR2 YDEGEE. Trimming left V 0 bases short and J 0 bases short, with 14 bases between. CDR3 DNA sequence: TGTGCCAGCAGCTTGGAATATAGCTCCTTTAGCACAGATACGCAGTATTTT. It encodes CASSLEYSSFSTDTQYF.